The source of this TCR beta chain is a study of shared clonotypes between healthy human individuals. Whole-study context: Each donor had three CD4 naive, three CD4 memory, two CD8 naive and one CD8 memory plate.

V was pared by 2 bases and J by 4 bases, with 9 bases between. The CDR3 extends over 14 amino acids. Germline V CDR1 and CDR2: MGHRA, YSYEKL. To note about this clone: The antigen remains unidentified.

Findings of the study overall: Sharing across a few donors was seen in about 5% of naive CD4 clonotypes. Exclusively blood specimens were collected; tissue repertoires likely differ.

Libraries were prepared by immunoSEQ multiplex PCR; TCRdb keeps only in-frame clonotypes and omits some of them. In the table there are roughly 700,000 clones, approximately 74% of which are singletons. The V gene is TRBV4-1, the J gene TRBJ1-5; D is possibly TRBD1 (5 bases). This TCR was recovered from a woman aged 30 to 39 in good health. The sample taken for sequencing was memory CD4+ T cells sorted from blood. The subset here: CD45RA-negative fraction. The CDR3 coding sequence is TGCGCCAGCAGCCAACCGGGGCGTAATCAGCCCCAGCATTTT. It codes for CASSQPGRNQPQHF.